This entry lists 32 T cell receptor beta chains sequenced from one sample in a study of identical twins. MiXCR was run by TCRdb on the 5' RACE reads, yielding one entry per CDR3 protein. The table lists some 500,000 distinct CDR3 sequences, approximately 22% of them singletons. The sample was also linked to a second study, of T cells expressing NK-cell markers.

Sequences were obtained from CD4+ T cells sorted from blood. Receptor source: a woman aged 18 to 35 in good health.

J is TRBJ1-2 and V is TRBV20-1; D uncertain. The CDR3 runs 12 residues. The germline V gene has CDR1 DFQATT and CDR2 SNEGSKA (reference sequence). V lost 7 bases and J 5 bases, leaving 14 bases between the germline ends. The DNA of the CDR3 is TGCAGTGTACCCGCACAGTCGTATGGCTACACCTTC. Encoded protein: CSVPAQSYGYTF.

The V call is TRBV6-2 or TRBV6-3, the J call TRBJ2-7; TRBD2 is a possible D gene (6 bases). V lost 2 bases to trimming and J lost 6 bases, with 17 bases between them. Germline lookup yields CDR1 MNHEY and CDR2 SVGEGT. This CDR3 has 15 residues. CDR3 bases: TGTGCCAGCAGTTACCTATGGGGGGAGAGCGCCGAGCAGTACTTC. The encoded protein is CASSYLWGESAEQYF.

The rearrangement joins TRBV12-3 or TRBV12-4 to TRBJ1-2; perhaps TRBD1 as D (6 bases). This CDR3 has 11 residues. The V end lost 7 bases, the J end lost 13 bases, and 16 bases lay between the germline ends. The CDR3 is CASTRTEFPTF. CDR3 DNA: TGTGCCAGCACCCGGACAGAGTTCCCCACCTTC.

The genes are TRBV21-1 and TRBJ1-5; the listed D gene, TRBD1, was not tested against the DNA. TRBV21-1 is listed as a pseudogene. The CDR3 length is 16 residues. The CDR3 DNA reads as TGTGCCAGCAGCAACCCCGACAGGGGTCTCAATCAGCCCCAGCATTTT. This encodes CASSNPDRGLNQPQHF.

The chain couples TRBV11-3 to TRBJ2-7, with TRBD2 matching 9 bases. CDR1 and CDR2 (germline): SGHNT, YENEEA. This CDR3 spans 15 amino acids. The V segment lost 5 bases and the J segment 3 bases; nucleotides outside the gene matches: 8. The CDR3 DNA sequence: TGTGCCAGCAGCCAGCCAGCGGGGGGCTTCTACGAGCAGTACTTC. It encodes CASSQPAGGFYEQYF.

The chain joins TRBV2 to TRBJ2-1; 10 positions agree with TRBD2. The junction had 11 bases not matched to a gene; V was cut back by 6 bases and J by 3 bases. Germline V gene lookup returns CDR1 SNHLY and CDR2 FYNNEI. The CDR3 consists of 17 residues. The CDR3 region is CASRGRLAGRIYNEQFF. The CDR3, as DNA: TGTGCCAGCAGAGGCAGACTAGCGGGTAGAATCTACAATGAGCAGTTCTTC. The complete variable domain, with remaining parts taken from reference TRBV2 and TRBJ2-1, reads EPEVTQTPSHQVTQMGQEVILRCVPISNHLYFYWYRQILGQKVEFLVSFYNNEISEKSEIFDDQFSVERPDGSNFTLKIRSTKLEDSAMYFCASRGRLAGRIYNEQFFGPGTRLTVL.

The chain employs TRBV5-1 and TRBJ1-5; D remains unclear. The CDR3 sequence is 14 residues long. From germline, CDR1 is SGHRS and CDR2 YFSETQ. V was shortened by 0 bases and J by 5 bases, with 9 bases between the two germline ends. The chain's CDR3 is CASSLGPRDQPQHF. The CDR3 nucleotides are TGCGCCAGCAGCTTGGGCCCGCGGGATCAGCCCCAGCATTTT.

The chain has TRBV20-1 and TRBJ2-1, with TRBD1 matching over 7 bases. Germline V CDR1 and CDR2: DFQATT, SNEGSKA (reference sequence). The V and J ends lost 6 bases and 4 bases, in that order; junction bases with no gene match: 9. The CDR3 contains 14 residues. CDR3 sequence reads: CSATGQVSYNEQFF. In nucleotides, the CDR3 is TGCAGTGCGACAGGACAGGTCAGTTACAATGAGCAGTTCTTC.

The J gene is TRBJ2-5, the V gene TRBV29-1, with 13 bases fitting TRBD2. The germline V gene encodes CDR1 SQVTM and CDR2 ANQGSEA. V shed 5 bases and J 3 bases; nucleotides not matched to a gene: 6. The CDR3 totals 15 residues. The CDR3: CSVSGTSGTEETQYF. The DNA of the CDR3 is TGCAGCGTTTCCGGGACTAGCGGGACGGAAGAGACCCAGTACTTC.

This rearrangement joins TRBV3-1 to TRBJ2-3; tentative D call: TRBD2 (6 bases). This CDR3 spans 14 amino acids. In germline, CDR1 is LGHDT, CDR2 YNNKEL (reference sequence). Deletions cut 5 bases from V and 0 bases from J, with 9 bases between. CDR3 DNA: TGTGCCAGCAGCGGGGGGATGAGCACAGATACGCAGTATTTT. Translated: CASSGGMSTDTQYF.

This clonotype occurred many times. The chain has TRBV11-2 and TRBJ2-1; D possibly uses TRBD1 or TRBD2 (5 bases each). V was trimmed by 2 bases and J by 10 bases, leaving 9 bases between them. There are 12 residues in the CDR3. Germline CDR1 SGHAT, CDR2 FQNNGV. The CDR3 coding sequence is TGTGCCAGCAGCTTAAACGGGGCCGAGCAGTTCTTC. Its protein product is CASSLNGAEQFF.

Many counts were recorded for this clonotype. This chain links TRBV29-1 with TRBJ1-2; unclear D gene. CDR1 SQVTM and CDR2 ANQGSEA come from the germline V gene. The CDR3 length is 15 residues. V lost 4 bases and J 0 bases, leaving 15 bases between the germline ends. In DNA form, the CDR3 reads TGCAGCGTTGCCTCTGTTTTGCCCGCTAACTATGGCTACACCTTC. Translated: CSVASVLPANYGYTF.

The chain links TRBV12-3 or TRBV12-4 to TRBJ2-7; 9 nucleotides agree with TRBD2. V lost 5 bases to trimming and J lost 6 bases; unmatched junction nucleotides: 14. The CDR3 contains 16 residues. CDR3 amino acids: CASSPQRGLASSEQYF. Written as DNA, the CDR3 is TGTGCCAGCAGTCCCCAGAGGGGACTAGCTTCTTCCGAGCAGTACTTC.

V is TRBV14 and J is TRBJ2-7; D uncertain. V gave up 4 bases and J gave up 0 bases, with 13 bases separating them. This CDR3 spans 15 amino acids. The germline gives CDR1 SGHDN, CDR2 FVKESK. The CDR3 DNA sequence: TGTGCCAGCAGCCCCCTGGGCTCGAACTCCTACGAGCAGTACTTC. Residues: CASSPLGSNSYEQYF. Full variable domain (remainder filled in from reference TRBV14 and TRBJ2-7): EAGVTQFPSHSVIEKGQTVTLRCDPISGHDNLYWYRRVMGKEIKFLLHFVKESKQDESGMPNNRFLAERTGGTYSTLKVQPAELEDSGVYFCASSPLGSNSYEQYFGPGTRLTVT.

This clonotype was seen a single time. V gene TRBV20-1 combines with J gene TRBJ2-7; 9 bases match TRBD2. The CDR3 sequence is 12 residues long. V trimming: 7 bases; J trimming: 4 bases; junction bases outside the gene matches: 5. The germline gives CDR1 DFQATT, CDR2 SNEGSKA (reference sequence). The CDR3 nucleotides are TGCAGTGTGGGGACTAGCCGGTACGAGCAGTACTTC. It encodes CSVGTSRYEQYF.

This clonotype occurred a few times. The chain recombines TRBV12-3 or TRBV12-4 with TRBJ1-5; 9 bases are a match to TRBD1. The CDR3 is 14 residues long. After removal of 3 bases from V and 7 bases from J, the junction contained 4 bases not matched to a gene. For the CDR3, the DNA is TGTGCCAGCAGTTTTGGGGGGACAGGGCAGCCCCAGCATTTT. Amino acid sequence: CASSFGGTGQPQHF.

This chain connects TRBV5-1 to TRBJ2-4; D possibly corresponds to TRBD2 (5 bases). V was clipped by 7 bases and J by 6 bases, with 11 bases between them. In germline, CDR1 is SGHRS, CDR2 YFSETQ. The CDR3 is 12 residues long. The CDR3 DNA is TGCGCCAGCTTAGGACGGGGAAACATTCAGTACTTC. It translates to CASLGRGNIQYF.

There are a few counts of this clonotype. V usage is TRBV12-3 or TRBV12-4 and J usage is TRBJ1-6; D uncertain. This CDR3 has 15 residues. Trimming pared 6 bases from V and 1 base from J, leaving 10 bases between. CDR3 sequence (DNA): TGTGCCAGCAGGTGGGATCGATCCTATAATTCACCCCTCCACTTT. Its translation: CASRWDRSYNSPLHF.

This clonotype was counted a few times. The chain recombines TRBV5-1 with TRBJ2-7; 7 nucleotides match TRBD1. With 4 bases clipped from V and 0 bases from J, the junction kept 4 bases outside the gene matches. Germline V gene sequence: CDR1 SGHRS, CDR2 YFSETQ. The CDR3 is 14 residues long. This CDR3 is CASSRWDSSYEQYF. CDR3 coding DNA: TGCGCCAGCAGCCGGTGGGACAGCTCCTACGAGCAGTACTTC.

This chain connects TRBV4-3 to TRBJ2-1; D not certain. CDR3 length: 16 residues. The germline V gene encodes CDR1 LGHNA and CDR2 YSLEER. The germline V and J ends were trimmed by 0 bases and 3 bases, with 12 bases remaining between them. As DNA, the CDR3 is TGCGCCAGCAGCCAAGAGGGGAATACCATCTACAATGAGCAGTTCTTC. This sequence encodes CASSQEGNTIYNEQFF.

This clonotype was detected only a few times. The V call is TRBV5-6, the J call TRBJ2-3; D is perhaps TRBD1 (5 bases). CDR3 length equals 14 residues. V lost 3 bases to trimming and J lost 10 bases, with 18 bases between them. CDR1 is SGHDT, CDR2 YYEEEE, per germline. The CDR3 DNA reads as TGTGCCAGCAGCTCCATTCAGGGTGGGGATCCGCAGTATTTT. It yields the protein CASSSIQGGDPQYF.

The chain couples TRBV18 to TRBJ2-7; D unresolved. V shed 2 bases and J shed 6 bases, with 17 bases lying between them. Per the germline V gene, CDR1 is KGHSH and CDR2 is LQKENI. The CDR3 runs 15 residues. The CDR3 sequence is CASSPLIQKGVEQYF. DNA of the CDR3: TGTGCCAGCTCACCATTAATCCAAAAGGGTGTCGAGCAGTACTTC.

The chain carries TRBV5-1 and TRBJ2-3; the D gene is possibly TRBD1 (6 bases). The CDR3 has 13 residues. Trimming shortened V by 3 bases and J by 4 bases, and 9 bases separated the two germline ends. Germline V CDR1 and CDR2: SGHRS, YFSETQ. Here the CDR3 reads CASSYRVADTQYF. The CDR3 DNA reads as TGCGCCAGCAGCTACAGGGTTGCAGATACGCAGTATTTT.

V usage is TRBV20-1 and J usage is TRBJ2-2, with D perhaps matching TRBD2 (5 bases). CDR3 length: 12 residues. Germline lookup yields CDR1 DFQATT and CDR2 SNEGSKA (reference sequence). Trimming cost V 2 bases and J 6 bases, with 7 bases left between them. The CDR3 DNA sequence: TGCAGTGCTAGACTAGCCCCCGGGGAGCTGTTTTTT. Translated: CSARLAPGELFF.

This rearrangement joins TRBV5-1 to TRBJ2-1, with 13 bases identical to TRBD2. CDR3 length: 16 residues. The junction had 7 bases not matched to a gene; V was cut back by 5 bases and J by 5 bases. The germline CDR1 and CDR2 sequences are SGHRS and YFSETQ. CDR3: CASRLGLAGVHNEQFF. CDR3 bases: TGCGCCAGCAGGCTTGGACTAGCGGGGGTTCACAATGAGCAGTTCTTC.

The V and J genes are TRBV5-1 and TRBJ2-7, with D maybe TRBD1 (6 bases). Germline loops: CDR1 SGHRS, CDR2 YFSETQ. The CDR3 runs 13 residues. V lost 2 bases and J 4 bases, leaving 10 bases between the germline ends. The CDR3 nucleotides are TGCGCCAGCAGCTTACGGGACAAATACGAGCAGTACTTC. This sequence encodes CASSLRDKYEQYF.

The chain has TRBV29-1 and TRBJ2-7, with D perhaps TRBD1 (6 bases). V lost 4 bases and J lost 3, with 10 bases in between. The CDR3 covers 12 residues. CDR1 and CDR2 (germline): SQVTM, ANQGSEA. The CDR3: CSVATGSYEQYF. The CDR3 DNA reads TGCAGCGTTGCCACAGGGAGCTACGAGCAGTACTTC.

The CDR3 DNA follows: TGTGCCAGCAGTGATTCAGGGAGGCACACCATATATTTT. Protein product: CASSDSGRHTIYF. This chain joins TRBV25-1 and TRBJ1-3; maybe TRBD1 (5 bases). Germline CDR1 is MGHDK and CDR2 is SYGVNS. The CDR3 is made up of 13 amino acids. Deletions cut 3 bases from V and 8 bases from J, with 11 bases between.

This clonotype was observed a handful of times. The chain has TRBV6-2 or TRBV6-3 and TRBJ2-3; TRBD1 matches at 12 bases. This CDR3 has 15 amino acids. V lost 10 bases to trimming and J lost 4 bases; unmatched junction nucleotides: 9. CDR1 is MNHEY and CDR2 is SVGEGT in the germline V gene. The CDR3 reads CAIRPGQGAADTQYF. CDR3 DNA: TGTGCCATCAGGCCGGGACAGGGGGCTGCAGATACGCAGTATTTT.

There are a few counts of this clonotype. The CDR3 here is CAIRAGGTGEQFF. Here the CDR3 DNA reads TGTGCCATCCGCGCGGGAGGTACCGGTGAGCAGTTCTTC. The chain combines TRBV6-2 or TRBV6-3 with TRBJ2-1; TRBD2 aligns across 8 bases. CDR1 MNHEY and CDR2 SVGEGT come from the germline V gene. This CDR3 region has 13 residues. Trimming at V came to 10 bases and at J to 9 bases, leaving 11 bases not matched to a gene.

The chain combines TRBV21-1 with TRBJ2-2; TRBD2, the D gene given by the table, was not confirmed from the DNA. TRBV21-1 is a known pseudogene. The CDR3 is made up of 13 amino acids. CDR3 amino acids: CASSKPSLWELFF. The CDR3 DNA sequence: TGTGCCAGCAGCAAACCTAGCTTGTGGGAGCTGTTTTTT.

The chain links TRBV12-3 or TRBV12-4 to TRBJ1-2, with D tentatively TRBD1 (5 bases). V lost 4 bases and J lost 8, with 17 bases in between. The CDR3 covers 14 residues. The CDR3 sequence is CASSSRGLQGGYTF. CDR3 coding DNA: TGTGCCAGCAGTTCACGGGGCCTTCAGGGCGGCTACACCTTC.